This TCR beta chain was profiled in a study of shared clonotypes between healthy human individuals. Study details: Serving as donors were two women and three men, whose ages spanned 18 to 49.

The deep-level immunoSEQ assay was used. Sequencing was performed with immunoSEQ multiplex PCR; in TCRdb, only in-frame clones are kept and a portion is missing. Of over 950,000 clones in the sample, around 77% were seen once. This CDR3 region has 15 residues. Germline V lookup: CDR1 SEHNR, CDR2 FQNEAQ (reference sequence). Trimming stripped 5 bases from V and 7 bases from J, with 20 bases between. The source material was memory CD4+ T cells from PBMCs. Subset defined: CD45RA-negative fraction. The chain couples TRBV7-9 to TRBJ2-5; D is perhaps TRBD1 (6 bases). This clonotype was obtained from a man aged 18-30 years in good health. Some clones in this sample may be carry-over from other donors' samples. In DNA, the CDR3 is TGTGCCAGCAGCCCGGACAGTTCACTAGGTGGGACCCAGTACTTC. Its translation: CASSPDSSLGGTQYF.